The clone carrying this TCR beta chain was counted many times. No antigen is known for it. Assay: immunoSEQ multiplex PCR; the TCRdb copy retains only in-frame clones and omits some. The table lists about 25,000 clones, with no singletons. Peripheral blood was collected from the related graft donor on the marrow donation day. This record belongs to a study of T cells after posttransplantation cyclophosphamide. Overall study findings and caveats: Tissue-infiltrating T cells from skin or gut overlapped little with blood T cells. After PTCy, TRB diversity resembled that of CNI/methotrexate controls. Donor CD8+ memory clones often dominated recipient blood repertoires at later times.

The V gene end was trimmed by 6 bases and the J gene end by 4 bases; junction bases not matched to a gene: 3. CDR1 SGHVS and CDR2 FQNEAQ come from the germline V gene. There are 14 residues in the CDR3. The specimen sequenced was PBMCs. The clonotype originates from a man in his fifties or sixties in good health, CMV-negative, and a related stem cell transplant donor. The chain recombines TRBV7-8 with TRBJ2-7; 13 positions agree with TRBD2. CDR3 bases: TGTGCCAGCAGGAGACTAGCGGGAGGTTACGAGCAGTACTTC. Translating gives CASRRLAGGYEQYF.